These T cell receptor beta chains were read from a single sample in a study of T cell changes during pregnancy in multiple sclerosis. The repertoire was sequenced with immunoSEQ multiplex PCR; TCRdb's copy has only in-frame clones and lacks some. The sample holds 100,000 or so clones, just over 90% seen once. The sequences come from peripheral blood, collected in the second trimester of pregnancy. These receptors came from a female donor with multiple sclerosis, enrolled in a pregnancy study. Both conserved end residues are part of each CDR3. A D gene is named only where the DNA matches it firmly. Where a row states a size, it is once, few, many or the class of an expanded clone; other rows omit it.

clone_size: -
d_call: -
cdr3_length: 14
v_call: TRBV11-1
j_call: TRBJ1-1
cdr3_aa: CASSRSRVDTEAFF
cdr3_nt: TGTGCCAGCAGCCGCTCCAGGGTCGACACTGAAGCTTTCTTT

clone_size: -
d_call: TRBD1
cdr3_length: 15
v_call: TRBV30
j_call: TRBJ1-1
cdr3_aa: CAWSGPDRVHTEAFF
cdr3_nt: TGTGCCTGGAGTGGCCCGGACAGGGTACACACTGAAGCTTTCTTT

clone_size: once
d_call: TRBD2
cdr3_length: 20
v_call: TRBV27
j_call: TRBJ2-2
cdr3_aa: CASSLWARLAGPDGAGELFF
cdr3_nt: TGTGCCAGCAGTTTATGGGCACGACTAGCGGGGCCTGACGGCGCCGGGGAGCTGTTTTTT

clone_size: -
d_call: -
cdr3_length: 17
v_call: TRBV9
j_call: TRBJ2-2
cdr3_aa: CASSVELFGAPTGELFF
cdr3_nt: TGTGCCAGCAGCGTAGAATTGTTTGGGGCACCGACCGGGGAGCTGTTTTTT

clone_size: once
d_call: TRBD1
cdr3_length: 15
v_call: TRBV19
j_call: TRBJ2-5
cdr3_aa: CASSIDGQGGETQYF
cdr3_nt: TGTGCCAGTAGTATAGACGGACAGGGAGGAGAGACCCAGTACTTC

clone_size: -
d_call: TRBD1
cdr3_length: 15
v_call: TRBV5-1
j_call: TRBJ1-2
cdr3_aa: CASRPDRGLGYGYTF
cdr3_nt: TGCGCCAGCAGGCCAGACAGGGGGCTGGGCTATGGCTACACCTTC

clone_size: -
d_call: -
cdr3_length: 14
v_call: TRBV28
j_call: TRBJ2-2
cdr3_aa: CASSFQGGTGELFF
cdr3_nt: TGTGCCAGCAGTTTTCAGGGGGGCACCGGGGAGCTGTTTTTT

clone_size: -
d_call: -
cdr3_length: 14
v_call: TRBV19
j_call: TRBJ1-2
cdr3_aa: CASSAQGLNYGYTF
cdr3_nt: TGTGCCAGTAGTGCCCAGGGACTTAACTATGGCTACACCTTC

clone_size: -
d_call: TRBD2
cdr3_length: 15
v_call: TRBV19
j_call: TRBJ2-2
cdr3_aa: CASKESGRGTGELFF
cdr3_nt: TGTGCCAGTAAAGAGAGCGGGAGGGGGACCGGGGAGCTGTTTTTT

clone_size: -
d_call: TRBD1
cdr3_length: 14
v_call: TRBV18
j_call: TRBJ1-2
cdr3_aa: CASSEGAGTEGYTF
cdr3_nt: TGTGCCAGCTCCGAAGGGGCGGGGACAGAAGGCTACACCTTC

clone_size: -
d_call: -
cdr3_length: 15
v_call: TRBV6-1
j_call: TRBJ1-2
cdr3_aa: CASSELQGLLPGYTF
cdr3_nt: TGTGCCAGCAGTGAATTACAGGGCCTCCTCCCGGGCTACACCTTC

clone_size: -
d_call: -
cdr3_length: 12
v_call: TRBV27
j_call: TRBJ2-7
cdr3_aa: CASSRGAGEQYF
cdr3_nt: TGTGCCAGCAGCCGGGGGGCGGGCGAGCAGTACTTC

clone_size: -
d_call: -
cdr3_length: 12
v_call: TRBV2
j_call: TRBJ1-4
cdr3_aa: CASRGGREKLFF
cdr3_nt: TGTGCCAGCAGGGGAGGAAGGGAAAAACTGTTTTTT

clone_size: -
d_call: -
cdr3_length: 14
v_call: TRBV11-2
j_call: TRBJ2-5
cdr3_aa: CASSFSAGVETQYF
cdr3_nt: TGTGCCAGCAGCTTTTCCGCAGGGGTGGAGACCCAGTACTTC

clone_size: -
d_call: -
cdr3_length: 14
v_call: TRBV18
j_call: TRBJ2-3
cdr3_aa: CASSSRQGTDTQYF
cdr3_nt: TGTGCCAGCTCAAGCAGACAGGGCACAGATACGCAGTATTTT

clone_size: -
d_call: -
cdr3_length: 16
v_call: TRBV27
j_call: TRBJ2-5
cdr3_aa: CASSPGQRGLEETQYF
cdr3_nt: TGTGCCAGCAGTCCCGGACAGAGGGGTCTGGAGGAGACCCAGTACTTC

clone_size: -
d_call: -
cdr3_length: 13
v_call: TRBV2
j_call: TRBJ2-7
cdr3_aa: CASSENRAYEQYF
cdr3_nt: TGTGCCAGCAGTGAAAATAGAGCCTACGAGCAGTACTTC

clone_size: once
d_call: TRBD1
cdr3_length: 16
v_call: TRBV19
j_call: TRBJ2-2
cdr3_aa: CASSRDGTGNTGELFF
cdr3_nt: TGTGCCAGTAGTAGGGACGGGACAGGGAACACCGGGGAGCTGTTTTTT

clone_size: -
d_call: -
cdr3_length: 15
v_call: TRBV6-1
j_call: TRBJ1-4
cdr3_aa: CASSEGVSTNEKLFF
cdr3_nt: TGTGCCAGCAGTGAAGGGGTTAGCACTAATGAAAAACTGTTTTTT

clone_size: -
d_call: TRBD2
cdr3_length: 15
v_call: TRBV9
j_call: TRBJ2-1
cdr3_aa: CASSPRLAGANEQFF
cdr3_nt: TGTGCCAGCAGCCCCCGACTAGCGGGAGCCAATGAGCAGTTCTTC

clone_size: -
d_call: TRBD2
cdr3_length: 13
v_call: TRBV27
j_call: TRBJ2-3
cdr3_aa: CASGGGRADTQYF
cdr3_nt: TGTGCCAGCGGCGGGGGGCGCGCAGATACGCAGTATTTT

clone_size: -
d_call: -
cdr3_length: 15
v_call: TRBV10-3
j_call: TRBJ1-2
cdr3_aa: CAISDKGGSNYGYTF
cdr3_nt: TGTGCCATCAGTGATAAAGGGGGATCTAACTATGGCTACACCTTC

clone_size: -
d_call: TRBD1
cdr3_length: 14
v_call: TRBV7-3
j_call: TRBJ2-2
cdr3_aa: CASSPGTGRGELFF
cdr3_nt: TGTGCCAGCAGCCCAGGGACAGGGCGGGGGGAGCTGTTTTTT

clone_size: -
d_call: -
cdr3_length: 13
v_call: TRBV7-2
j_call: TRBJ2-7
cdr3_aa: CASSVDRTYEQYF
cdr3_nt: TGTGCCAGCAGCGTAGACAGAACCTACGAGCAGTACTTC

clone_size: -
d_call: TRBD1
cdr3_length: 15
v_call: TRBV5-4
j_call: TRBJ2-3
cdr3_aa: CASSFSGTGADTQYF
cdr3_nt: TGTGCCAGCAGCTTTTCCGGGACAGGGGCAGATACGCAGTATTTT

clone_size: -
d_call: TRBD1
cdr3_length: 17
v_call: TRBV27
j_call: TRBJ2-5
cdr3_aa: CASSLGSPGQGQETQYF
cdr3_nt: TGTGCCAGCAGTTTAGGTAGTCCAGGACAGGGCCAAGAGACCCAGTACTTC

clone_size: -
d_call: -
cdr3_length: 14
v_call: TRBV5-1
j_call: TRBJ1-2
cdr3_aa: CASTQDPTNYGYTF
cdr3_nt: TGCGCCAGCACCCAGGATCCAACCAACTATGGCTACACCTTC

clone_size: -
d_call: TRBD2
cdr3_length: 17
v_call: TRBV5-4
j_call: TRBJ2-1
cdr3_aa: CASSLTGASGVYNEQFF
cdr3_nt: TGTGCCAGCAGCTTGACTGGGGCTAGCGGGGTCTACAATGAGCAGTTCTTC

clone_size: -
d_call: -
cdr3_length: 13
v_call: TRBV16
j_call: TRBJ1-6
cdr3_aa: CASSPATGLPLHF
cdr3_nt: TGTGCCAGCAGCCCTGCGACAGGACTACCCCTCCACTTT

clone_size: -
d_call: TRBD2
cdr3_length: 18
v_call: TRBV7-9
j_call: TRBJ2-1
cdr3_aa: CASSAPSGGARSYNEQFF
cdr3_nt: TGTGCCAGCAGCGCCCCTAGCGGGGGGGCCCGGTCCTACAATGAGCAGTTCTTC

clone_size: -
d_call: -
cdr3_length: 15
v_call: TRBV5-1
j_call: TRBJ1-2
cdr3_aa: CASSLTAGDRYGYTF
cdr3_nt: TGCGCCAGCAGCTTGACAGCAGGGGATAGGTATGGCTACACCTTC

clone_size: -
d_call: TRBD2
cdr3_length: 15
v_call: TRBV6-1
j_call: TRBJ2-1
cdr3_aa: CASSATGGAYNEQFF
cdr3_nt: TGTGCCAGCAGTGCTACGGGGGGAGCCTACAATGAGCAGTTCTTC

clone_size: -
d_call: -
cdr3_length: 18
v_call: TRBV4-2
j_call: TRBJ1-2
cdr3_aa: CASSRRVTGSLGMYGYTF
cdr3_nt: TGTGCCAGCAGCAGAAGGGTCACAGGCTCCTTGGGGATGTATGGCTACACCTTC

clone_size: -
d_call: TRBD1
cdr3_length: 15
v_call: TRBV19
j_call: TRBJ2-7
cdr3_aa: CASSPGQGGRGEQYF
cdr3_nt: TGTGCCAGTAGTCCTGGACAGGGAGGTCGCGGCGAGCAGTACTTC

clone_size: -
d_call: TRBD2
cdr3_length: 16
v_call: TRBV5-1
j_call: TRBJ2-5
cdr3_aa: CASSLAAGVLQETQYF
cdr3_nt: TGCGCCAGCAGCTTGGCAGCGGGGGTCCTTCAAGAGACCCAGTACTTC

clone_size: -
d_call: TRBD1
cdr3_length: 14
v_call: TRBV11-2
j_call: TRBJ2-7
cdr3_aa: CASSTDRVTYEQYF
cdr3_nt: TGTGCCAGCAGCACCGACAGGGTAACCTACGAGCAGTACTTC

clone_size: -
d_call: -
cdr3_length: 14
v_call: TRBV19
j_call: TRBJ2-7
cdr3_aa: CASSIYGQTYEQYF
cdr3_nt: TGTGCCAGTAGTATATATGGACAGACCTACGAGCAGTACTTC

clone_size: -
d_call: -
cdr3_length: 17
v_call: TRBV9
j_call: TRBJ2-3
cdr3_aa: CASSPKPPEDPSDTQYF
cdr3_nt: TGTGCCAGCAGCCCCAAGCCCCCCGAAGATCCGTCCGATACGCAGTATTTT

clone_size: -
d_call: TRBD2
cdr3_length: 16
v_call: TRBV19
j_call: TRBJ2-1
cdr3_aa: CASSTVASGVPNEQFF
cdr3_nt: TGTGCCAGTAGTACGGTGGCTAGCGGGGTCCCCAATGAGCAGTTCTTC

clone_size: -
d_call: -
cdr3_length: 16
v_call: TRBV21-1
j_call: TRBJ2-7
cdr3_aa: CASSKAYGTGAHEQYF
cdr3_nt: TGTGCCAGCAGCAAAGCGTACGGGACAGGGGCCCACGAGCAGTACTTC

clone_size: -
d_call: -
cdr3_length: 14
v_call: TRBV19
j_call: TRBJ2-2
cdr3_aa: CASSIVRDTGELFF
cdr3_nt: TGTGCCAGTAGTATAGTACGGGACACCGGGGAGCTGTTTTTT

clone_size: -
d_call: TRBD2
cdr3_length: 15
v_call: TRBV9
j_call: TRBJ2-7
cdr3_aa: CASSPEGLARYEQYF
cdr3_nt: TGTGCCAGCAGCCCAGAAGGACTAGCTCGCTACGAGCAGTACTTC

clone_size: -
d_call: -
cdr3_length: 11
v_call: TRBV5-1
j_call: TRBJ2-7
cdr3_aa: CASRSAYEQYF
cdr3_nt: TGCGCCAGCAGGTCGGCCTACGAGCAGTACTTC

clone_size: once
d_call: -
cdr3_length: 14
v_call: TRBV6-1
j_call: TRBJ1-5
cdr3_aa: CASSEGRNNQPQHF
cdr3_nt: TGTGCCAGCAGTGAAGGCAGGAACAATCAGCCCCAGCATTTT

clone_size: -
d_call: TRBD2
cdr3_length: 17
v_call: TRBV5-1
j_call: TRBJ2-1
cdr3_aa: CASSLRRLAGEYNEQFF
cdr3_nt: TGCGCCAGCAGCTTAAGGCGACTAGCGGGCGAGTACAATGAGCAGTTCTTC

clone_size: -
d_call: TRBD1
cdr3_length: 15
v_call: TRBV5-4
j_call: TRBJ2-6
cdr3_aa: CASSTGGRGANVLTF
cdr3_nt: TGTGCCAGCAGCACAGGGGGACGAGGGGCCAACGTCCTGACTTTC